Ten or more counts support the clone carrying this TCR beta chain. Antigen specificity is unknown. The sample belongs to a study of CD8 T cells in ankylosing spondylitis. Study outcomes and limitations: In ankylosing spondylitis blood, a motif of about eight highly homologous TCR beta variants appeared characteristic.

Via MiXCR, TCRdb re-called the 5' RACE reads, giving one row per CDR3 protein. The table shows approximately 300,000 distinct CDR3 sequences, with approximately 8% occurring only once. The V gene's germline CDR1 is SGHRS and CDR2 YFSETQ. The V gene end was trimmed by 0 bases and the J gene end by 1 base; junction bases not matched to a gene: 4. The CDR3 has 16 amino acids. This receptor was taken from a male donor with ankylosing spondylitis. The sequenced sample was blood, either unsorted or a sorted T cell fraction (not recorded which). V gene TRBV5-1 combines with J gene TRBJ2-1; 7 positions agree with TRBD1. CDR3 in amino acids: CASSLDRGGSYNEQFF. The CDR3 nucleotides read TGCGCCAGCAGCTTGGACAGGGGTGGGTCCTACAATGAGCAGTTCTTC.